This TCR beta chain was profiled in a study of shared clonotypes between healthy human individuals. V was pared by 6 bases and J by 2 bases, with 15 bases between. This CDR3 contains 15 residues. Germline lookup yields CDR1 LNHDA and CDR2 SQIVND (reference sequence). Study-level findings and limits: Compared with clonotypes that all four donors shared, non-shared clonotypes had lower generation probabilities.

TCRdb keeps only in-frame clones here, not all; method: immunoSEQ multiplex PCR. This sample has under 130,000 clones, with approximately 65% found just once. As for this clone: The antigen remains unidentified.

Sequenced material: memory CD8+ T cells sorted from blood. Subset defined: CD45RO+ cells pooled with CCR7-negative TemRA cells. The source is a woman in her twenties or thirties in good health. The chain carries TRBV19 and TRBJ2-3; possibly TRBD1 for D (6 bases). In DNA form, the CDR3 reads TGTGCCAGTAGCCGGGACACCGCTTCCACAGATACGCAGTATTTT. Protein sequence: CASSRDTASTDTQYF. The full variable domain, rest sourced from reference TRBV19 and TRBJ2-3, is DGGITQSPKYLFRKEGQNVTLSCEQNLNHDAMYWYRQDPGQGLRLIYYSQIVNDFQKGDIAEGYSVSREKKESFPLTVTSAQKNPTAFYLCASSRDTASTDTQYFGPGTRLTVL.